The clone carrying this T cell receptor beta chain is a singleton in its sample. As yet, its antigen is unknown. The same CDR3 can be traced to other DNA sequences in this sample. The data originate from a study of graft-versus-host responses after intestinal transplantation. Broader study findings: Allografts carried high graft-versus-host to host-versus-graft clonal ratios in patients having graft-donor T cell macrochimerism. Recipient marrow harbored GvH clones, some of which surfaced first in ileum or blood.

The CDR3 totals 13 residues. The germline V gene has CDR1 LNHDA and CDR2 SQIVND (reference sequence). Germline trimming cut 5 bases from V and 8 bases from J; bases unmatched to any gene: 5. Using immunoSEQ multiplex PCR, the repertoire was profiled, and TCRdb retains in-frame clones only, with some absent. The data hold about 17,000 clones, with 60% to 80% observed a single time. From the graft tissue, intraepithelial and lamina propria lymphocytes were released through processing. The receptor was isolated from a human patient who received an intestinal transplant, so some T cells may come from the graft donor. The material sequenced was ileum tissue, taken roughly 460 days after intestinal transplant. This chain connects TRBV19 to TRBJ1-2, with 10 bases fitting TRBD1. The CDR3 sequence: CASSPRDRGGYTF. The DNA of the CDR3 is TGTGCCAGTAGTCCGAGGGACAGGGGAGGCTACACCTTC.